The 24 T cell receptor beta chains presented below share a single source sample, sequenced in a study of cytomegalovirus exposure and HLA in healthy donors (dated by TCRdb to 2015 to 2018). The library was made by the immunoSEQ multiplex PCR assay. For the multiplex PCR, a mixture combining 60 forward primers for TCR Vbeta segments and 13 reverse primers for TCR Jbeta segments was used. Entries here come from immuneACCESS through TCRdb and include only in-frame sequences with V and J called. Some clones fail to appear in such tables; in the studies checked, an unresolved V gene covers under half of the shortfall, and the cause of the remainder is unknown. Counted in this sample were some 140,000 clones; approximately 74% of them appeared once. Of the sample, roughly 2.8% falls within the top ten clones. The sequenced material came from PBMCs. These TCRs come from a man aged 18-30 years in good health and CMV-seronegative.

The chain uses TRBV11-1 and TRBJ2-5, with 7 bases fitting TRBD1. The CDR3 runs 13 residues. CDR1 and CDR2 from the germline V gene are SGHAT and FQDESV (reference sequence). V was pared by 5 bases and J by 5 bases, with 5 bases of the junction left unmatched. CDR3 in amino acids: CASSRDRAETQYF. CDR3 nucleotides: TGTGCCAGCAGCCGAGACAGGGCGGAGACCCAGTACTTC.

In its sample, this clone was seen once. The CDR3 region has the DNA TGTGCCAGCAGCTTGTTTGTGGGGCTGGGGAACACTGAAGCTTTCTTT. Translating it yields CASSLFVGLGNTEAFF. The V gene is TRBV5-4, the J gene TRBJ1-1, with D maybe TRBD1 (5 bases). Trimming left V 1 base short and J 1 base short, with 14 bases between. CDR1 SGHNT and CDR2 YYREEE come from the germline V gene (reference sequence). The CDR3 is made up of 16 amino acids.

The J gene is TRBJ2-1, the V gene TRBV7-8; 8 nucleotides match TRBD1. In germline, CDR1 is SGHVS, CDR2 FQNEAQ. The CDR3 consists of 15 residues. J was trimmed by 6 bases and V by 5 bases; bases with no gene match: 9. The CDR3 DNA reads TGTGCCAGCAGCCAGGACAGGGCTCGTAGCAATGAGCAGTTCTTC. This gives the protein CASSQDRARSNEQFF.

The chain carries TRBV6-5 and TRBJ2-1, with 9 bases that match TRBD1. The CDR3 has 14 amino acids. With V trimmed by 6 bases and J by 9 bases, 9 bases remained unmatched. CDR1 is MNHEY and CDR2 is SVGAGI in the germline V gene. In DNA, the CDR3 is TGTGCCAGCAGCGTTATACAGGGGGCAAGTGAGCAGTTCTTC. As protein: CASSVIQGASEQFF.

The chain employs TRBV7-9 and TRBJ2-7, with 14 bases matching TRBD2. Germline lookup yields CDR1 SEHNR and CDR2 FQNEAQ (reference sequence). The ends lost 8 bases at V and 0 bases at J; junction bases unmatched: 6. CDR3 size: 16 residues. For the CDR3, the DNA is TGTGCCAGCGGGACTAGCGGGGGCTTAAGCTCCTACGAGCAGTACGTC. Amino acids: CASGTSGGLSSYEQYV.

The V and J genes are TRBV27 and TRBJ2-1, with 11 bases lining up with TRBD2. Germline CDR1 is MNHEY and CDR2 is SMNVEV (reference sequence). V shed 1 base and J 1 base; nucleotides not matched to a gene: 6. The CDR3 length is 18 residues. The CDR3 protein is CASSLFSLAGESYNEQFF. The CDR3 DNA is TGTGCCAGCAGTTTATTTTCACTAGCGGGGGAGTCCTACAATGAGCAGTTCTTC.

The rearrangement joins TRBV7-9 to TRBJ2-1, with D maybe TRBD1 (5 bases). Germline V gene data show CDR1 as SEHNR and CDR2 as FQNEAQ (reference sequence). CDR3 length: 15 amino acids. V was shortened by 1 base and J by 7 bases, with 14 bases between the two germline ends. The CDR3 is CASSLDQGVLNEQFF. The CDR3 bases are TGTGCCAGCAGCTTAGACCAAGGGGTTTTAAATGAGCAGTTCTTC. Variable domain in full (rest from reference TRBV7-9 and TRBJ2-1): DTGVSQNPRHKITKRGQNVTFRCDPISEHNRLYWYRQTLGQGPEFLTYFQNEAQLEKSRLLSDRFSAERPKGSFSTLEIQRTEQGDSAMYLCASSLDQGVLNEQFFGPGTRLTVL.

The chain combines TRBV10-3 with TRBJ1-1; D is ambiguous. The CDR3 is made up of 11 amino acids. The germline V gene encodes CDR1 ENHRY and CDR2 SYGVKD. The V end was cut by 4 bases, the J end by 11 bases, with 11 bases between. The CDR3 coding sequence is TGTGCCATCAGTGGGGCCGACGGCGCTTTCTTT. Translation: CAISGADGAFF.

Points on this clone: At one of its ends the junction is not consistent with the germline gene, which may arise from a read error. V usage is TRBV5-4 and J usage is TRBJ2-6; tentative D call: TRBD1 (5 bases). The CDR3 is 16 amino acids. Germline V gives CDR1 SGHNT, CDR2 YYREEE (reference sequence). The CDR3 sequence is CASSPTSRSGANGLTF. In DNA form, the CDR3 reads TGTGCCAGCAGCCCTACCTCCCGCTCTGGGGCCAACGGCCTGACTTTC.

The chain joins TRBV27 to TRBJ2-3, with TRBD2 as a possible D gene (5 bases). V lost 2 bases, J lost 5 bases, and 11 bases lay in between. This CDR3 has 14 residues. CDR1 MNHEY and CDR2 SMNVEV come from the germline V gene (reference sequence). CDR3 in amino acids: CASSLPDRGDTQYF. CDR3 bases: TGTGCCAGCAGTTTACCGGATCGGGGAGATACGCAGTATTTT.

The gene calls are TRBV21-1 and TRBJ2-7; the table gives TRBD2 as D, unverified against the DNA. TRBV21-1 is termed a pseudogene. The CDR3 length is 15 residues. The CDR3 here is CASSCTSGGSYEQYF. The DNA of the CDR3 is TGTGCCAGCAGCTGTACTAGCGGGGGAAGCTACGAGCAGTACTTC.

This chain uses TRBV5-5 with TRBJ2-5; TRBD2 aligns across 11 bases. This CDR3 region has 18 residues. The ends lost 1 base at V and 3 bases at J; junction bases unmatched: 11. Germline V CDR1 and CDR2: SGHKS, YYEKEE (reference sequence). The CDR3 coding sequence is TGTGCCAGCAGCTTGAGGTTAGCGGGGGGGCCGACGAAAGAGACCCAGTACTTC. Protein product: CASSLRLAGGPTKETQYF.

The chain has TRBV4-2 and TRBJ1-5; D call uncertain. CDR3 length equals 13 residues. Trimming cost V 0 bases and J 4 bases, with 4 bases left between them. Germline assignment: CDR1 LGHNA and CDR2 YNFKEQ. The CDR3 DNA reads as TGTGCCAGCAGCCAAGAACAGAATCAGCCCCAGCATTTT. Translated: CASSQEQNQPQHF.

The gene calls are TRBV5-5 and TRBJ1-2; D gene ambiguous. The germline gives CDR1 SGHKS, CDR2 YYEKEE (reference sequence). The length of the CDR3 is 15 residues. Between the trimmed V and J ends, which lost 2 bases and 4 bases, there was a span of 15 bases. CDR3 region: CASSLGGLGSYGYTF. The CDR3 nucleotides read TGTGCCAGCAGCTTAGGAGGGTTAGGGTCCTATGGCTACACCTTC.

This rearrangement joins TRBV7-9 to TRBJ2-2; D may be TRBD2 (5 bases). The CDR3 totals 15 residues. Per the germline V gene, CDR1 is SEHNR and CDR2 is FQNEAQ (reference sequence). The CDR3 spells CAQSAVPSNTGELFF. CDR3 nucleotide sequence: TGTGCTCAGTCAGCGGTACCTTCGAACACCGGGGAGCTGTTTTTT. The complete variable domain, with remaining parts taken from reference TRBV7-9 and TRBJ2-2, reads DTGVSQNPRHKITKRGQNVTFRCDPISEHNRLYWYRQTLGQGPEFLTYFQNEAQLEKSRLLSDRFSAERPKGSFSTLEIQRTEQGDSAMYLCAQSAVPSNTGELFFGEGSRLTVL.

The chain carries TRBV19 and TRBJ1-6; D is perhaps TRBD1 (5 bases). The V and J ends lost 7 bases and 15 bases respectively, with 22 bases between them. The germline CDR1 and CDR2 sequences are LNHDA and SQIVND (reference sequence). The CDR3 spans 14 residues. The CDR3 bases are TGTGCCAGTACCACCTTGCGGGGGGTTGGTGACCTCCACTTT. Its protein product is CASTTLRGVGDLHF.

This clone has a single count. The chain joins TRBV27 to TRBJ1-1; D might be TRBD1 (6 bases). The V end lost 6 bases, the J end lost 4 bases, and 15 bases lay between the germline ends. Germline CDR1 MNHEY, CDR2 SMNVEV (reference sequence). This CDR3 region has 14 residues. The CDR3: CASSDWGLGTEAFF. The CDR3 coding sequence is TGTGCCAGCAGCGATTGGGGGCTCGGCACTGAAGCTTTCTTT.

The rearrangement uses TRBV5-1 and TRBJ2-5; 7 bases map to TRBD1. From germline, CDR1 is SGHRS and CDR2 YFSETQ. This CDR3 region has 16 residues. Trimming cost V 0 bases and J 1 base; bases outside gene matches: 6. Here the CDR3 reads CASSLAPGQIQETQYF. The DNA for the CDR3 is TGCGCCAGCAGCTTGGCCCCGGGACAGATCCAAGAGACCCAGTACTTC. Based on the CDR3 plus reference TRBV5-1 and TRBJ2-5, the full variable domain is KAGVTQTPRYLIKTRGQQVTLSCSPISGHRSVSWYQQTPGQGLQFLFEYFSETQRNKGNFPGRFSGRQFSNSRSEMNVSTLELGDSALYLCASSLAPGQIQETQYFGPGTRLLVL.

The chain carries TRBV5-1 and TRBJ2-7, with D maybe TRBD1 (5 bases). CDR3 length: 15 residues. V was cut by 1 base and J by 0 bases, with 11 bases left in between. Germline loops: CDR1 SGHRS, CDR2 YFSETQ. This CDR3 is CASSLRPGPSYEQYV. For the CDR3, the DNA is TGCGCCAGCAGCTTGCGGCCAGGGCCCTCCTACGAGCAGTACGTC.

This clone has a handful of counts. The J gene is TRBJ1-2, the V gene TRBV7-9; no reliable D call. CDR1 and CDR2 from the germline V gene are SEHNR and FQNEAQ (reference sequence). The V gene lost 2 bases and the J gene lost 7 bases, with 11 bases spanning the gap. The CDR3 is 13 amino acids. Here the CDR3 DNA reads TGTGCCAGCAGCTTAATCGAGGGAGGTGGCTACACCTTC. The encoded protein is CASSLIEGGGYTF.

This chain uses TRBV28 with TRBJ2-7, with D perhaps TRBD1 (6 bases). The V gene's germline CDR1 is MDHEN and CDR2 SYDVKM. The CDR3 loop spans 13 amino acids. Trimming stripped 4 bases from V and 4 bases from J, with 11 bases between. The CDR3 region has the DNA TGTGCCAGCAGTTCCCCAACAGGGTACGAGCAGTACGTC. Translating gives CASSSPTGYEQYV.

The CDR3 DNA is TGTGCCAGCAGCCGAAGCCGGACAGTCTCTGGAAACACCATATATTTT. Translation gives CASSRSRTVSGNTIYF. The chain recombines TRBV7-8 with TRBJ1-3; D is possibly TRBD1 (6 bases). The CDR3 has 16 residues. Trimming removed 5 bases from V and 0 bases from J, with 14 bases in between. Germline V gives CDR1 SGHVS, CDR2 FQNEAQ.

This clone was observed a handful of times. The CDR3 DNA follows: TGTGCCAGCAGCTCGGGGACAAGGAACTATGGCTACACCTTC. It encodes CASSSGTRNYGYTF. The gene calls are TRBV7-2 and TRBJ1-2, with D possibly TRBD1 on 6 matching bases. Trimming pared 4 bases from V and 2 bases from J, leaving 11 bases between. Per germline, CDR1 SGHTA and CDR2 FQGNSA. The CDR3 is made up of 14 amino acids. The full variable domain, with the rest looked up from reference TRBV7-2 and TRBJ1-2, is GAGVSQSPSNKVTEKGKDVELRCDPISGHTALYWYRQSLGQGLEFLIYFQGNSAPDKSGLPSDRFSAERTGGSVSTLTIQRTQQEDSAVYLCASSSGTRNYGYTFGSGTRLTVV.

V gene TRBV25-1 combines with J gene TRBJ1-5; 9 bases agree with TRBD1. Germline CDR1 is MGHDK and CDR2 is SYGVNS. The CDR3 is made up of 16 amino acids. J gave up 2 bases and V 4 bases, and 6 bases lay outside the gene matches. CDR3 protein: CASSAQGAQGNQPQHF. The CDR3 region has the DNA TGTGCCAGCAGTGCACAGGGGGCGCAAGGCAATCAGCCCCAGCATTTT.